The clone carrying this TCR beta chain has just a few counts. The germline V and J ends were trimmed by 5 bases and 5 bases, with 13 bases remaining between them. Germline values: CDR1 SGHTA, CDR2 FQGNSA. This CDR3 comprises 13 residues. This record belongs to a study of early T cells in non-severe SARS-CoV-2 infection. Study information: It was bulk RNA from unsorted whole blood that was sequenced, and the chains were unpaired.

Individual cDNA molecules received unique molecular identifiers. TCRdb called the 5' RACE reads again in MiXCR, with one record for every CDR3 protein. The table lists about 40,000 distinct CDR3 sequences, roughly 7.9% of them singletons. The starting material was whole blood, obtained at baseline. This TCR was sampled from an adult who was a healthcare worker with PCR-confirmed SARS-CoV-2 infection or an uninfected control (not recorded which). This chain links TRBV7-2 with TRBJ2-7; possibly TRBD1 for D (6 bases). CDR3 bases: TGTGCCAGCAGCACGACAGGTAACCACGAGCAGTACTTC. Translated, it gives CASSTTGNHEQYF. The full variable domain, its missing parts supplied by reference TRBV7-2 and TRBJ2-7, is GAGVSQSPSNKVTEKGKDVELRCDPISGHTALYWYRQSLGQGLEFLIYFQGNSAPDKSGLPSDRFSAERTGGSVSTLTIQRTQQEDSAVYLCASSTTGNHEQYFGPGTRLTVT.